Below, 5 T cell receptor beta chains from the same sample are listed, as sequenced in a study of patients and donors after allogeneic stem cell transplantation. MiXCR was run by TCRdb on the RT-PCR reads, yielding one entry per CDR3 protein. The table records hundreds of thousands of distinct CDR3 sequences, about a sixth of them present only once. The sample was blood, either unsorted or a sorted T cell fraction (not recorded which). The receptors come from a human donor who was either an allogeneic HSCT recipient or a stem cell or donor lymphocyte infusion donor (not recorded which). It is not recorded whose cells these are; they may come from a transplant donor.

This clonotype has a handful of counts. The chain employs TRBV5-6 and TRBJ1-2, with 7 positions matching TRBD1. The CDR3 covers 18 residues. The germline V gene has CDR1 SGHDT and CDR2 YYEEEE. V was pared by 3 bases and J by 3 bases, with 17 bases of the junction left unmatched. The CDR3 here is CASSWKEGAWKGDYGYTF. The CDR3 DNA reads as TGTGCCAGCAGCTGGAAGGAGGGGGCATGGAAGGGGGACTATGGCTACACCTTC.

The chain joins TRBV18 to TRBJ1-1; D is perhaps TRBD1 (6 bases). This CDR3 has 14 residues. The ends were cut back, 6 bases at V and 5 bases at J, with 16 bases in the middle. Germline V gene sequence: CDR1 KGHSH, CDR2 LQKENI. The CDR3 nucleotides are TGTGCCAGCTCCCCCAAGGGGGAGAGGACTGAAGCTTTCTTT. Translated, it gives CASSPKGERTEAFF.

This clonotype appeared a few times. This chain links TRBV12-3 or TRBV12-4 with TRBJ2-3; a weak D match, TRBD2 (5 bases). This CDR3 is 16 amino acids long. Trimming took 3 bases from V and 4 from J, leaving 17 bases between them. Here the CDR3 reads CASSFTGKGWSDTQYF. The CDR3 region has the DNA TGTGCCAGCAGTTTTACGGGAAAAGGGTGGTCAGATACGCAGTATTTT.

V gene TRBV20-1 combines with J gene TRBJ2-3; 12 nucleotides align to TRBD2. There are 15 residues in the CDR3. CDR1 and CDR2 from the germline V gene are DFQATT and SNEGSKA (reference sequence). Trimming cost V 3 bases and J 8 bases; bases outside gene matches: 9. This CDR3 reads CSARYPSGGAVTQYF. The CDR3 nucleotides read TGCAGTGCTAGGTATCCTAGCGGGGGGGCTGTTACGCAGTATTTT.

This clonotype was observed a handful of times. The V call is TRBV10-3, the J call TRBJ1-5; TRBD1 agrees at 7 bases. Germline CDR1 ENHRY, CDR2 SYGVKD. The CDR3 is 14 amino acids. J was trimmed by 3 bases and V by 6 bases; bases with no gene match: 5. In nucleotides, the CDR3 is TGTGCCATCAGCACCGGGACAGTCAATCAGCCCCAGCATTTT. Encoded protein: CAISTGTVNQPQHF.